The next 9 T cell receptor beta chains were all read from a single sample in a study of shared clonotypes between healthy human individuals. Generated by immunoSEQ multiplex PCR, the TCRdb table keeps only in-frame clones and is missing some. The sample has about 2.4 million clones; more than 85% are singletons. Material for sequencing was naive CD4+ T cells from PBMCs. Regarding subset: CD45RA+ positively selected. Source of these receptors: a man younger than 35 in good health. Some clones in this sample may be carry-over from other donors' samples.

V is TRBV19 and J is TRBJ2-3; D may be TRBD1 or TRBD2 (5 bases each). The CDR3 is 15 amino acids. Germline assignment: CDR1 LNHDA and CDR2 SQIVND (reference sequence). V was cut by 6 bases and J by 1 base, with 14 bases left in between. CDR3 region: CASSPPGTGTDTQYF. The CDR3 DNA is TGTGCCAGTAGCCCCCCCGGGACCGGCACAGATACGCAGTATTTT.

V and J are TRBV28 and TRBJ1-2, with D possibly matching TRBD1 (5 bases). The V end was cut by 11 bases, the J end by 3 bases, with 16 bases between. The CDR3 consists of 13 residues. Looked up from germline, CDR1 is MDHEN and CDR2 is SYDVKM. The chain's CDR3 is CAGLSLGDYGYTF. The DNA of the CDR3 is TGTGCCGGCCTAAGTTTGGGGGACTATGGCTACACCTTC.

The chain is built from TRBV18 and TRBJ1-2; unclear D gene. CDR1 is KGHSH, CDR2 LQKENI, per germline. The V gene lost 2 bases and the J gene lost 4 bases, with 14 bases spanning the gap. This CDR3 comprises 15 residues. This CDR3 reads CASSPMAGWSYGYTF. CDR3 DNA: TGTGCCAGCTCACCAATGGCAGGATGGAGCTATGGCTACACCTTC.

The chain joins TRBV28 to TRBJ2-7; D tentatively reads TRBD1 or TRBD2 (6 bases each). In germline, CDR1 is MDHEN, CDR2 SYDVKM. This CDR3 contains 15 residues. The V gene lost 6 bases and the J gene lost 0 bases, with 15 bases spanning the gap. The CDR3 loop reads CASSPWGARSYEQYF. The CDR3 region has the DNA TGTGCCAGCAGCCCCTGGGGGGCCCGCTCCTACGAGCAGTACTTC.

This sequence joins TRBV6-5 and TRBJ2-4, with 7 positions matching TRBD2. With 0 bases clipped from V and 1 base from J, the junction kept 3 bases outside the gene matches. The CDR3 extends over 16 amino acids. Germline CDR1 is MNHEY and CDR2 is SVGAGI. The CDR3 nucleotides are TGTGCCAGCAGTTACTCGAGGGAGGGCGCCAAAAACATTCAGTACTTC. Translation gives CASSYSREGAKNIQYF.

This clone came up once. The CDR3 is CASKGQGTEAFF. In DNA form, the CDR3 reads TGTGCCAGCAAGGGACAGGGAACTGAAGCTTTCTTT. The V call is TRBV5-4, the J call TRBJ1-1; 9 bases map to TRBD1. The CDR3 runs to 12 residues. Looked up from germline, CDR1 is SGHNT and CDR2 is YYREEE (reference sequence). Trimming at V came to 6 bases and at J to 5 bases, leaving 2 bases not matched to a gene.

The chain is built from TRBV12-5 and TRBJ1-2, with 8 bases that match TRBD1. Germline V gene sequence: CDR1 LGHNT, CDR2 FRNRAP. Germline trimming cut 0 bases from V and 0 bases from J; bases unmatched to any gene: 6. The CDR3 is made up of 17 amino acids. CDR3 in amino acids: CASGLVRQGATNYGYTF. DNA for the CDR3: TGTGCTAGTGGTTTGGTACGGCAGGGGGCGACTAACTATGGCTACACCTTC.

The genes are TRBV18 and TRBJ2-3, with D perhaps matching TRBD1 (5 bases). Trimming left V 1 base short and J 4 bases short, with 6 bases between. Germline V gene data show CDR1 as KGHSH and CDR2 as LQKENI. There are 13 residues in the CDR3. CDR3 protein: CASSPRQPDTQYF. CDR3 nucleotide sequence: TGTGCCAGCTCACCACGACAGCCAGATACGCAGTATTTT.

This chain joins TRBV2 and TRBJ2-7, with a weak D call TRBD1 (6 bases). The germline CDR1 and CDR2 sequences are SNHLY and FYNNEI. With 6 bases removed from V and 6 bases from J, the gap between germline ends came to 18 bases. The CDR3 consists of 14 residues. Here the CDR3 DNA reads TGTGCCAGCAGGGACAGATCCAGGGCTCTCGAGCAGTACTTC. Translating gives CASRDRSRALEQYF.